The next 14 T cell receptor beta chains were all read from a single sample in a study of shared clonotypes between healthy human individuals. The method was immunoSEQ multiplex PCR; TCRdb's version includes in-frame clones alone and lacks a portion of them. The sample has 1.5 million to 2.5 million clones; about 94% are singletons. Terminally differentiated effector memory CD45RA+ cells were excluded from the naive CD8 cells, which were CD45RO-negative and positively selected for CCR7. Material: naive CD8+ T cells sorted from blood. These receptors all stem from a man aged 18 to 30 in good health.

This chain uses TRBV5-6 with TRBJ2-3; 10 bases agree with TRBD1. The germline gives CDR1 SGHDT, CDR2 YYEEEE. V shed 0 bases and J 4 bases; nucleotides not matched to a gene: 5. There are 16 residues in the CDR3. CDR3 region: CASSLVGQGMADTQYF. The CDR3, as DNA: TGTGCCAGCAGCTTGGTGGGACAGGGGATGGCAGATACGCAGTATTTT.

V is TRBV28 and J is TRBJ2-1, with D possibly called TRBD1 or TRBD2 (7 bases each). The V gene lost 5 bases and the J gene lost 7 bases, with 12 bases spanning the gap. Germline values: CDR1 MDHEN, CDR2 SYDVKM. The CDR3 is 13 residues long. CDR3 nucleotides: TGTGCCAGCAGTCACCAGGGGGGGAATGAGCAGTTCTTC. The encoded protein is CASSHQGGNEQFF.

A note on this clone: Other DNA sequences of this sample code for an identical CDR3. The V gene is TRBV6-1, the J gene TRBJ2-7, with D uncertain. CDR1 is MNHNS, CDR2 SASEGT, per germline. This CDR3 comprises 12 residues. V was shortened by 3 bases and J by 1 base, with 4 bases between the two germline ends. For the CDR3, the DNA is TGTGCCAGCAGTGAGTGGTCCTACGAGCAGTACTTC. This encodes CASSEWSYEQYF.

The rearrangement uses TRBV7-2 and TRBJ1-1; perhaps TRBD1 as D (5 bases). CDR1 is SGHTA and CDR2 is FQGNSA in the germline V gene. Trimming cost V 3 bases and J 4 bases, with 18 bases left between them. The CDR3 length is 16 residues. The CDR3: CASSFKQTDLATEAFF. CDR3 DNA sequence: TGTGCCAGCAGCTTTAAACAGACAGACTTGGCCACTGAAGCTTTCTTT.

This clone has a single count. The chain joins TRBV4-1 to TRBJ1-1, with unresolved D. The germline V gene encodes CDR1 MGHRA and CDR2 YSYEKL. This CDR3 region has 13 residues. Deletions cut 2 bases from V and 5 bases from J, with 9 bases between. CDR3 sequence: CASSQRTRTEAFF. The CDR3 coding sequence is TGCGCCAGCAGCCAACGGACCCGAACTGAAGCTTTCTTT.

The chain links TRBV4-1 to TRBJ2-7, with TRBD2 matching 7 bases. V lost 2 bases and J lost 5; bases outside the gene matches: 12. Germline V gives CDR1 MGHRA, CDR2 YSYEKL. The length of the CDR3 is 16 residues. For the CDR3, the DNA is TGCGCCAGCAGCCAAACCGCGGTGTGGGGGGGGAACGAGCAGTACTTC. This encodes CASSQTAVWGGNEQYF.

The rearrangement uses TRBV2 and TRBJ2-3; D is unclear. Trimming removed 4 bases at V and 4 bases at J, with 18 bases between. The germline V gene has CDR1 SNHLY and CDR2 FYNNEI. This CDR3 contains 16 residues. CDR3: CASSAHTDIRPDTQYF. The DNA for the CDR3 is TGTGCCAGCAGTGCACATACTGATATAAGGCCAGATACGCAGTATTTT.

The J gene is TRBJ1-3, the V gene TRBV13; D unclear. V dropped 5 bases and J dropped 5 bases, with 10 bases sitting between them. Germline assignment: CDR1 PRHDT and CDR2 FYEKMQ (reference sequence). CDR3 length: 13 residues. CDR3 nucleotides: TGTGCCAGCAGCAATACTGACAGAAACACCATATATTTT. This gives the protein CASSNTDRNTIYF.

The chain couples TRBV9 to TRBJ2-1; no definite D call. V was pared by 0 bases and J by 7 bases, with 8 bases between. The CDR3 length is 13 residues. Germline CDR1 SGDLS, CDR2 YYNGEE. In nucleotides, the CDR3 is TGTGCCAGCAGCGTAGACACTACTAATGAGCAGTTCTTC. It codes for CASSVDTTNEQFF.

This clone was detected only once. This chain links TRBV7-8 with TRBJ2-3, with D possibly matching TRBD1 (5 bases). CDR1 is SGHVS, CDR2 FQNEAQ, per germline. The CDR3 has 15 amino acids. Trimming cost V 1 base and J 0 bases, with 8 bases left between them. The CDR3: CASSLEGISTDTQYF. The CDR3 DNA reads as TGTGCCAGCAGCTTAGAGGGGATTAGCACAGATACGCAGTATTTT.

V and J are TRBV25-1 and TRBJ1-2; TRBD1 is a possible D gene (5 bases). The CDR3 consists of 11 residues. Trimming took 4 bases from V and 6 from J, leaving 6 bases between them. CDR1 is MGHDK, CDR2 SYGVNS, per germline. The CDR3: CASSVGHGYTF. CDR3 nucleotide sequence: TGTGCCAGCAGTGTGGGGCATGGCTACACCTTC.

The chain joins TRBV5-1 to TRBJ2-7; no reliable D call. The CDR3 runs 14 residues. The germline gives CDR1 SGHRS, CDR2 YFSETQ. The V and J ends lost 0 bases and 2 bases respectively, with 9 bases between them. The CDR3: CASSLVGNPYEQYF. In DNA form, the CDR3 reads TGCGCCAGCAGCTTGGTAGGGAACCCCTACGAGCAGTACTTC.

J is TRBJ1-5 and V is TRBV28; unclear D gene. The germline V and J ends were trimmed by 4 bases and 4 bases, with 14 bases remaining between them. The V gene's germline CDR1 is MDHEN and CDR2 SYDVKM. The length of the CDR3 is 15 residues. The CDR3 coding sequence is TGTGCCAGCAGTTCGCCACGGGAAGGGAATCAGCCCCAGCATTTT. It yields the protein CASSSPREGNQPQHF.

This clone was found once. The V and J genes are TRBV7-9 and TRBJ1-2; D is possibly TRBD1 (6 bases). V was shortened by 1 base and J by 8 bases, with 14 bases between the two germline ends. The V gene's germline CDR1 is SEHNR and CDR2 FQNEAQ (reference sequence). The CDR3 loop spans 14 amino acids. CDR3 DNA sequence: TGTGCCAGCAGCTTAGAGGTGGGGGCGAAAGGCTACACCTTC. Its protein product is CASSLEVGAKGYTF.